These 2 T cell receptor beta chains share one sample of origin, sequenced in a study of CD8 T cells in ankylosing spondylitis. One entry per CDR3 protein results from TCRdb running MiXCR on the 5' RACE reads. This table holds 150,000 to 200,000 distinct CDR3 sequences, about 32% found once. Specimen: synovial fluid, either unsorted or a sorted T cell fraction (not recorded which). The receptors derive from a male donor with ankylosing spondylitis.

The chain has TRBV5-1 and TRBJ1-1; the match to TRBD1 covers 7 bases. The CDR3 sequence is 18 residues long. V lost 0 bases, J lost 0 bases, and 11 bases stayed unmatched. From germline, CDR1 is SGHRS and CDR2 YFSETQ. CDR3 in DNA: TGCGCCAGCAGCTTGGGGTACAGGGGCAAAGGGATGAACACTGAAGCTTTCTTT. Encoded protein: CASSLGYRGKGMNTEAFF.

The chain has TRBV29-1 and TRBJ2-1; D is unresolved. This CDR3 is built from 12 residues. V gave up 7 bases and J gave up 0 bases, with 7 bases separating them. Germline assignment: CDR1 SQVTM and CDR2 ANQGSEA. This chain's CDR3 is CSAASSYNEQFF. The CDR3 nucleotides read TGCAGCGCCGCAAGCTCCTACAATGAGCAGTTCTTC.